The entry that follows covers one T cell receptor beta chain sequence. Germline V gene sequence: CDR1 LGHNT, CDR2 FRNRAP. There are 14 residues in the CDR3. V was cut by 5 bases and J by 1 base, with 11 bases left in between. The record originates from a study of blood T cell repertoires in COVID-19. Study as a whole: The samples span acute and convalescent COVID-19 from the United States, Italy and Spain.

In the source study's methods: Estimation of nucleated cell counts relied on the amplification of reference gene primers. The table came from immunoSEQ multiplex PCR; TCRdb's copy has only in-frame clones and leaves some out. That table gives V, J and clone size, and the DNA gave D and trimming. The sample yields 160,000 or so clones, 80% to 90% seen once. Seattle patients were enrolled while actively infected and followed longitudinally. Sequenced input: peripheral blood. The V call is TRBV12-5, the J call TRBJ2-5; D possibly corresponds to TRBD2 (5 bases). The TCR comes from a woman aged 45 to 65 with COVID-19, enrolled during active disease. Here the CDR3 reads CASGQTGLQETQYF. Written as DNA, the CDR3 is TGTGCTAGTGGTCAAACCGGACTCCAAGAGACCCAGTACTTC.